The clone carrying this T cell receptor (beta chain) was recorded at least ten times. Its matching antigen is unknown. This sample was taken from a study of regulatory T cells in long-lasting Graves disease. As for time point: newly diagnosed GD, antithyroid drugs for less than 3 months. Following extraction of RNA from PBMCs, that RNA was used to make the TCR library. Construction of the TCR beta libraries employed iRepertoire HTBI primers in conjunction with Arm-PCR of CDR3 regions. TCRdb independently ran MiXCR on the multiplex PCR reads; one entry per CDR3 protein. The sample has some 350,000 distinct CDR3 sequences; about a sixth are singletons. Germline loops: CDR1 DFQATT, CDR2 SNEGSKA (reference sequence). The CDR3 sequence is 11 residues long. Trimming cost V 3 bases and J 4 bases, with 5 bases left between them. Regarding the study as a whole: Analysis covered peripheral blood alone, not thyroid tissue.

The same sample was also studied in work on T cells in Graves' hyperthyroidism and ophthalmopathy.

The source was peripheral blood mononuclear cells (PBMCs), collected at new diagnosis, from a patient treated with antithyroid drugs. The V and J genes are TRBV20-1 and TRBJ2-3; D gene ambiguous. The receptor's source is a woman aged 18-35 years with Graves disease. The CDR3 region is CSASHADTQYF. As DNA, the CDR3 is TGCAGTGCTAGTCATGCAGATACGCAGTATTTT.